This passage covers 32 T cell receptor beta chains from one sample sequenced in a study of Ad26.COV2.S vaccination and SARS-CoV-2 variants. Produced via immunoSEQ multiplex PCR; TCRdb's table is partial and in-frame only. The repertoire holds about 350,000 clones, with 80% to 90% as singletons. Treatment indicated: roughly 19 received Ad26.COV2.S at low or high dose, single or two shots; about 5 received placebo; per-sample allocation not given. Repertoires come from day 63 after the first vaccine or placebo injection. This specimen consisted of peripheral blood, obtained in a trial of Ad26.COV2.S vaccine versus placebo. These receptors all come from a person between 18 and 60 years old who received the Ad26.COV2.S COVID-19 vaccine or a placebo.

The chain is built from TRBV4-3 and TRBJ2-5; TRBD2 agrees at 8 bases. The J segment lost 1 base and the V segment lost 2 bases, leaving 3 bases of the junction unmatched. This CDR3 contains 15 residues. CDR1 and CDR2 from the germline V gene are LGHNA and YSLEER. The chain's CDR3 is CASSQSTSGQETQYF. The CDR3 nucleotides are TGCGCCAGCAGCCAATCAACTAGCGGCCAAGAGACCCAGTACTTC.

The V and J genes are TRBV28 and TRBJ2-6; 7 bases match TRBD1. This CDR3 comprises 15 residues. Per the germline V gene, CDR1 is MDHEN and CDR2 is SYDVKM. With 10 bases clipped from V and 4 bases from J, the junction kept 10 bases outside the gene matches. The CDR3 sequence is CAIGTESLGANVLTF. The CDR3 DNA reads TGTGCCATAGGGACAGAGTCTCTGGGGGCCAACGTCCTGACTTTC.

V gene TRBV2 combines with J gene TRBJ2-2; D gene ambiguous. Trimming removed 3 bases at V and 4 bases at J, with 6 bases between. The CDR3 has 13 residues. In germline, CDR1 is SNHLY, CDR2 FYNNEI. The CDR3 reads CASSEIPTGELFF. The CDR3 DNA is TGTGCCAGCAGTGAGATTCCCACCGGGGAGCTGTTTTTT.

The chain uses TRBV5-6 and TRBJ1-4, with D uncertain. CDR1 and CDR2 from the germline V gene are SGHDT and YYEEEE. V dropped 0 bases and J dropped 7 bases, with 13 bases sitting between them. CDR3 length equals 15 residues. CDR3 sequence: CASSLEGLGIEKLFF. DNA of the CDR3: TGTGCCAGCAGCTTGGAGGGCCTGGGTATTGAAAAACTGTTTTTT.

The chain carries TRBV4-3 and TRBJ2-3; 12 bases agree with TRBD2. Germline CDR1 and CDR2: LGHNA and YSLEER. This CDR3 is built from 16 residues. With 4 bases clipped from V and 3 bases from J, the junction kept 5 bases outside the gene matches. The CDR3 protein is CASSPRLAGATDTQYF. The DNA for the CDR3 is TGCGCCAGCAGCCCCAGACTAGCGGGAGCGACAGATACGCAGTATTTT.

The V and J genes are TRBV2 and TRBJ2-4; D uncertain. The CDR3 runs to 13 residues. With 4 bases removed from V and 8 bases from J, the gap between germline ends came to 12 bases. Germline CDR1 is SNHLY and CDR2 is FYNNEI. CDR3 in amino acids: CASSGGVGDIQYF. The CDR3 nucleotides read TGTGCCAGCAGTGGCGGTGTTGGGGACATTCAGTACTTC.

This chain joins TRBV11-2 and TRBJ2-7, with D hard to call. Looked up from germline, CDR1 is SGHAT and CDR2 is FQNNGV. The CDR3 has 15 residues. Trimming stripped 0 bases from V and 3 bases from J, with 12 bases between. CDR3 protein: CASSLDLGPNYEQYF. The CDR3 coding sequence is TGTGCCAGCAGCTTAGATCTCGGACCGAACTACGAGCAGTACTTC. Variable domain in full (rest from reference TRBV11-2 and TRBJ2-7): EAGVAQSPRYKIIEKRQSVAFWCNPISGHATLYWYQQILGQGPKLLIQFQNNGVVDDSQLPKDRFSAERLKGVDSTLKIQPAKLEDSAVYLCASSLDLGPNYEQYFGPGTRLTVT.

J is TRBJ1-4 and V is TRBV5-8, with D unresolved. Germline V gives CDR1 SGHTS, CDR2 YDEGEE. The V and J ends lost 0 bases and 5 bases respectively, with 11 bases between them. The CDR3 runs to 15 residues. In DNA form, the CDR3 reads TGTGCCAGCAGCTTGGCTCGGACTGAGAATGAAAAACTGTTTTTT. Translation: CASSLARTENEKLFF. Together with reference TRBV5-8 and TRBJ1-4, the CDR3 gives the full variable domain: EAGVTQSPTHLIKTRGQQATLRCSPISGHTSVYWYQQALGLGLQFLLWYDEGEERNRGNFPPRFSGRQFPNYSSELNVNALELEDSALYLCASSLARTENEKLFFGSGTQLSVL.

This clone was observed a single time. The CDR3 nucleotides are TGTGCCAGCAGTTTAAATGGGGTGACGGAGCAGTTCTTC. Its translation: CASSLNGVTEQFF. The chain is built from TRBV27 and TRBJ2-1; D is uncertain. CDR3 length: 13 residues. The V gene lost 2 bases and the J gene lost 10 bases, with 12 bases spanning the gap. Germline V lookup: CDR1 MNHEY, CDR2 SMNVEV (reference sequence).

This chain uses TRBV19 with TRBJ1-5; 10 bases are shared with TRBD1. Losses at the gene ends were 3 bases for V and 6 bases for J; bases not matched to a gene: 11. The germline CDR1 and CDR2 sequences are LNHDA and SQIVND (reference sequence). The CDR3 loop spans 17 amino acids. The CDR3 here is CASSMRDRGLGGQPQHF. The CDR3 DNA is TGTGCCAGTAGTATGCGGGACAGGGGATTGGGAGGTCAGCCCCAGCATTTT.

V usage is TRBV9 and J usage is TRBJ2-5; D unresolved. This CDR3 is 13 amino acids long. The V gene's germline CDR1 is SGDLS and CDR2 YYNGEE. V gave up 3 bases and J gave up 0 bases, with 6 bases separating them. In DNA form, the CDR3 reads TGTGCCAGCAGCGAGGCCAACCAAGAGACCCAGTACTTC. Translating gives CASSEANQETQYF.

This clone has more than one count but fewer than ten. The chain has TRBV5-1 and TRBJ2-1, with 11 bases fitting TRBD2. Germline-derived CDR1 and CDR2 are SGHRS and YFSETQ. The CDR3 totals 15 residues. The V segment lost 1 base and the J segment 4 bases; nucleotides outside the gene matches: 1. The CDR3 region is CASSLTSGGYNEQFF. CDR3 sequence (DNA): TGCGCCAGCAGCTTGACTAGCGGGGGATACAATGAGCAGTTCTTC.

The CDR3 is CAISLGTSGSGYEQYF. CDR3 nucleotides: TGTGCCATCAGCCTAGGGACTAGCGGGAGCGGGTACGAGCAGTACTTC. This chain links TRBV10-3 with TRBJ2-7, with 14 bases aligning to TRBD2. The V gene's germline CDR1 is ENHRY and CDR2 SYGVKD. This CDR3 comprises 16 residues. V lost 6 bases to trimming and J lost 4 bases; unmatched junction nucleotides: 8.

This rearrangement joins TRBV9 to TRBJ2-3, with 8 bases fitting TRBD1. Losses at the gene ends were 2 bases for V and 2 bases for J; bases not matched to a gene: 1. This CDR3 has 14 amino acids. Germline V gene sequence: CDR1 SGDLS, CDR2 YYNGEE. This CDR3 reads CASSVTGVTDTQYF. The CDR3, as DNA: TGTGCCAGCAGCGTGACAGGGGTCACAGATACGCAGTATTTT.

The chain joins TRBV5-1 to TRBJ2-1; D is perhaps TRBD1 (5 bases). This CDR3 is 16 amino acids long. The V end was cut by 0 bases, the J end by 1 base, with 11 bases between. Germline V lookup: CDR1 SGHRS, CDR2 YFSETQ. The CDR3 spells CASSLEGRVSYNEQFF. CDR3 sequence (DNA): TGCGCCAGCAGCTTGGAGGGCAGGGTATCCTACAATGAGCAGTTCTTC.

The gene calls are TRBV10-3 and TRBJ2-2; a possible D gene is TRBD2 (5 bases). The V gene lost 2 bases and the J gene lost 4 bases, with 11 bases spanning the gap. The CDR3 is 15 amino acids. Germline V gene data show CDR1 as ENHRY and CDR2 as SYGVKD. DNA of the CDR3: TGTGCCATCAGTGAGCGAGGGCCGGGCACCGGGGAGCTGTTTTTT. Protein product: CAISERGPGTGELFF.

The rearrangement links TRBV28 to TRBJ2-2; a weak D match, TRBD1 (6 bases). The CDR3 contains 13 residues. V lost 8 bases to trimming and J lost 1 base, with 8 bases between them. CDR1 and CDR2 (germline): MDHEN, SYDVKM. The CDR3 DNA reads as TGTGCCAGCTTGGGACAGAACACCGGGGAGCTGTTTTTT. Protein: CASLGQNTGELFF.

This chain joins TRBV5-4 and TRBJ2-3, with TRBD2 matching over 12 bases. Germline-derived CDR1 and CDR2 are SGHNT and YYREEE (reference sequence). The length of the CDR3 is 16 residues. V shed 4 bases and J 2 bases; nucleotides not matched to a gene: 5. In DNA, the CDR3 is TGTGCCAGCAGCGCAAGACTAGCGGGGGCCACAGATACGCAGTATTTT. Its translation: CASSARLAGATDTQYF.

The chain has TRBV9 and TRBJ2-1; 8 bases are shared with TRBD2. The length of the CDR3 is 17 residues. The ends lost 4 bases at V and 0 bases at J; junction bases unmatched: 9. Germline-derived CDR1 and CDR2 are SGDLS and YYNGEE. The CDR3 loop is CASSPTLAESSYNEQFF. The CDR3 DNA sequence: TGTGCCAGCAGCCCGACACTAGCGGAGAGCTCCTACAATGAGCAGTTCTTC.

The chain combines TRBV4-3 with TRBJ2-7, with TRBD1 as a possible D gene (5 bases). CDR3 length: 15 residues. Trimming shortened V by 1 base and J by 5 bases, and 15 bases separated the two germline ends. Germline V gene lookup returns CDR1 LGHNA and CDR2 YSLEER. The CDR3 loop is CASSQGRQGINEQYF. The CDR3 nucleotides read TGCGCCAGCAGCCAAGGGCGGCAGGGAATCAACGAGCAGTACTTC.

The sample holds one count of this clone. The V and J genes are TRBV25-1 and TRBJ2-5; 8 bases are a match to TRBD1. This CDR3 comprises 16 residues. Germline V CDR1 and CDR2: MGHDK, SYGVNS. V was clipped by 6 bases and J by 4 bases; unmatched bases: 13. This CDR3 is CASSRLIQGAGETQYF. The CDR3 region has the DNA TGTGCCAGCAGCCGCCTAATCCAGGGGGCTGGAGAGACCCAGTACTTC.

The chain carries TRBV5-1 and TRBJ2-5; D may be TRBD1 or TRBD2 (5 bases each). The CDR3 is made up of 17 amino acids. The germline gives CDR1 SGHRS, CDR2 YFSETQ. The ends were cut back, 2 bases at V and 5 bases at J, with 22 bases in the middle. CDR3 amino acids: CASSLEGTYPRYETQYF. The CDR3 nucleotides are TGCGCCAGCAGCTTAGAGGGGACCTACCCCCGGTACGAGACCCAGTACTTC.

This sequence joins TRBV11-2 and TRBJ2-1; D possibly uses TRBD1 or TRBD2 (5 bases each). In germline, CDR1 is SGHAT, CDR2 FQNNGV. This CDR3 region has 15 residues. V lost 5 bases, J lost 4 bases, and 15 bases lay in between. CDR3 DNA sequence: TGTGCCAGCAGCGGAGTGGGGGAGTGGTACAATGAGCAGTTCTTC. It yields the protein CASSGVGEWYNEQFF.

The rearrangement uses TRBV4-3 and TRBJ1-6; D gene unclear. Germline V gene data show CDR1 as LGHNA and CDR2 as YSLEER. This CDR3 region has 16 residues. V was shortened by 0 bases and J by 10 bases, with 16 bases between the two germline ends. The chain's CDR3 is CASSQDRVGWGSPLHF. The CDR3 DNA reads TGCGCCAGCAGCCAAGATAGAGTCGGTTGGGGATCACCCCTCCACTTT.

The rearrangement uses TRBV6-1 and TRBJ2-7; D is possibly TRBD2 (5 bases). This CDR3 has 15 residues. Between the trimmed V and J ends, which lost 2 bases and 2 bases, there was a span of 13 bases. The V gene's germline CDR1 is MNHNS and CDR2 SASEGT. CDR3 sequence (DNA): TGTGCCAGCAGTGAACTTAGACACGGGGCCTACGAGCAGTACTTC. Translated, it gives CASSELRHGAYEQYF.

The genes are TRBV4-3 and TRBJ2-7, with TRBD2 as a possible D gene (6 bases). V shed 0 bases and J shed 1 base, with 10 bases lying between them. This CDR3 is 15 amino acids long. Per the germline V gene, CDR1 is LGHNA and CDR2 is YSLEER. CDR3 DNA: TGCGCCAGCAGCCAAGAAGCGGAGGGATCCTACGAGCAGTACTTC. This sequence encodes CASSQEAEGSYEQYF.

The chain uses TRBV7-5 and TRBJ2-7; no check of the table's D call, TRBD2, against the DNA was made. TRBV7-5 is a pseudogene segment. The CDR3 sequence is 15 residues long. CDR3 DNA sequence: TGTGTCAGAAGCCGGACTAGCGGGACCTCCTACGAGCAGTACTTC. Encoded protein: CVRSRTSGTSYEQYF.

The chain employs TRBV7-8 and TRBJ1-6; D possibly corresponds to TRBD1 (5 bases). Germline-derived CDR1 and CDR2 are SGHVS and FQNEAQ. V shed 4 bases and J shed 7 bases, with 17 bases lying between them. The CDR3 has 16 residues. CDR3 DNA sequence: TGTGCCAGCAGCTCCATCGGGGGGTCCACAAATTCACCCCTCCACTTT. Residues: CASSSIGGSTNSPLHF.

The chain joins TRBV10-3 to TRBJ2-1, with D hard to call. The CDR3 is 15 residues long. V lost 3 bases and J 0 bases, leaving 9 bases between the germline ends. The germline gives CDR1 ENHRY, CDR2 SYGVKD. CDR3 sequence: CAISERLDSYNEQFF. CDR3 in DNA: TGTGCCATCAGTGAAAGACTCGACTCCTACAATGAGCAGTTCTTC.

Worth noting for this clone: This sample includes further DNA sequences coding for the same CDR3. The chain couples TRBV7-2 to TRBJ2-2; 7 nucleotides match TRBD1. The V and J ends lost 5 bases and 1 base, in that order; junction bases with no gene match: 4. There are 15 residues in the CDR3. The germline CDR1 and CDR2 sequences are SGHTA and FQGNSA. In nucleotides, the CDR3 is TGTGCCAGCAGCACCCGACAGGGGAACACCGGGGAGCTGTTTTTT. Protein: CASSTRQGNTGELFF.

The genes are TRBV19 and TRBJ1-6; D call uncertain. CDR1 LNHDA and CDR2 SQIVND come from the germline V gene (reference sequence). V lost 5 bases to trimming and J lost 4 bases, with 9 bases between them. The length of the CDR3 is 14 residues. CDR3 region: CASSVWGYNSPLHF. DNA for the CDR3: TGTGCCAGTAGTGTCTGGGGTTATAATTCACCCCTCCACTTT.

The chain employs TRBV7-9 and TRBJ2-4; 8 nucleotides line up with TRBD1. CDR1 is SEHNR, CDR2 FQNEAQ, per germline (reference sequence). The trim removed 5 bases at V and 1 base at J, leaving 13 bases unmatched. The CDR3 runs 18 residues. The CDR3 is CASSPARQGAGAKNIQYF. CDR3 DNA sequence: TGTGCCAGCAGCCCGGCGAGGCAGGGGGCTGGTGCCAAAAACATTCAGTACTTC.